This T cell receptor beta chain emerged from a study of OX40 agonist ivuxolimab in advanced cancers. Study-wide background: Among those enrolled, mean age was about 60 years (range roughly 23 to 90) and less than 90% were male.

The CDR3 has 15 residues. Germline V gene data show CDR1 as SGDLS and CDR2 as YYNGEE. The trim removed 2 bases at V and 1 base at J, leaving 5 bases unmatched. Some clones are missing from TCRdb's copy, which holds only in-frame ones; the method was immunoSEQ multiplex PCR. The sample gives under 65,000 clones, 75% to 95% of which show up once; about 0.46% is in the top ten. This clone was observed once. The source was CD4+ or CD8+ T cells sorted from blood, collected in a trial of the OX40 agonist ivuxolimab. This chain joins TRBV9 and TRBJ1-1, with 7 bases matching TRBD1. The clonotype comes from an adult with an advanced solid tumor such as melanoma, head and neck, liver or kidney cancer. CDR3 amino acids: CASSVLGTANTEAFF. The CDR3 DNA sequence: TGTGCCAGCAGCGTCCTCGGGACAGCGAACACTGAAGCTTTCTTT.